What follows are 24 T cell receptor beta chains derived from one specimen sequenced in a study of beta chain features in type 1 diabetes. These receptors have no known antigen. Expressed TCRB transcripts got sequenced, as all isolated RNA was reverse transcribed. The table came from immunoSEQ multiplex PCR; TCRdb's copy has only in-frame clones and leaves some out. The data show a few hundred thousand clones, approximately 10% seen once. Study outcomes and limitations: Significant though moderate, a shortening of TCRB CDR3s appeared in all four CD4+ subsets of Type 1 diabetes patients.

Sequencing was carried out using naive CD4+ T cells from blood. The receptor set was obtained from a man younger than 40 with type 1 diabetes.

This clone was picked up one time. The chain joins TRBV5-4 to TRBJ2-3; D unresolved. This CDR3 is 14 amino acids long. Germline loops: CDR1 SGHNT, CDR2 YYREEE (reference sequence). With 3 bases removed from V and 4 bases from J, the gap between germline ends came to 12 bases. CDR3 in amino acids: CASSSPLVADTQYF. In nucleotides, the CDR3 is TGTGCCAGCAGCTCCCCCCTTGTCGCAGATACGCAGTATTTT.

A few counts support this clone. The same CDR3 can be traced to other DNA sequences in this sample. J is TRBJ2-5 and V is TRBV18; weak D call: TRBD1 (5 bases). CDR3 length: 13 amino acids. V lost 6 bases to trimming and J lost 3 bases, with 11 bases between them. The germline CDR1 and CDR2 sequences are KGHSH and LQKENI. The CDR3 region has the DNA TGTGCCAGCTCGCCCGGCAGGGAAGAGACCCAGTACTTC. Translating it yields CASSPGREETQYF.

Only a few counts were recorded for this clone. The chain combines TRBV18 with TRBJ2-5; D may be TRBD2 (5 bases). Per germline, CDR1 KGHSH and CDR2 LQKENI. V was trimmed by 4 bases and J by 2 bases, leaving 11 bases between them. The CDR3 has 14 amino acids. In DNA, the CDR3 is TGTGCCAGCTCACTGCTCGAGGGACAAGAGACCCAGTACTTC. This sequence encodes CASSLLEGQETQYF.

This clone was seen a handful of times. The chain joins TRBV6-5 to TRBJ2-5; a possible D gene is TRBD2 (5 bases). The CDR3 contains 11 residues. CDR1 is MNHEY and CDR2 is SVGAGI in the germline V gene. Trimming took 10 bases from V and 5 from J, leaving 11 bases between them. The CDR3 sequence: CATGERETQYF. As DNA, the CDR3 is TGTGCCACCGGGGAAAGGGAGACCCAGTACTTC.

The chain couples TRBV23-1 to TRBJ1-3; unclear D gene. TRBV23-1 is an open reading frame, and its role is uncertain. V shed 4 bases and J shed 0 bases, with 10 bases lying between them. The CDR3 contains 15 residues. As DNA, the CDR3 is TGCGCCAGCAGTCGGTGGCAGGCCTCTGGAAACACCATATATTTT. Protein sequence: CASSRWQASGNTIYF.

The chain uses TRBV10-3 and TRBJ2-5; a weak D match, TRBD1 (6 bases). Trimming removed 6 bases from V and 5 bases from J, with 16 bases in between. Germline CDR1 is ENHRY and CDR2 is SYGVKD. The CDR3 contains 14 residues. In DNA form, the CDR3 reads TGTGCCATCAGCGAAACAGGGAGTGAGGAGACCCAGTACTTC. Residues: CAISETGSEETQYF.

The gene calls are TRBV5-4 and TRBJ2-1, with 7 bases matching TRBD2. In germline, CDR1 is SGHNT, CDR2 YYREEE (reference sequence). The V and J ends lost 7 bases and 1 base, in that order; junction bases with no gene match: 8. The CDR3 runs 15 residues. CDR3 protein: CASSEAGVSYNEQFF. The CDR3 DNA sequence: TGTGCCAGCTCAGAGGCGGGGGTATCCTACAATGAGCAGTTCTTC.

The chain combines TRBV25-1 with TRBJ2-3; 8 bases map to TRBD2. There are 17 residues in the CDR3. V shed 3 bases, J shed 2 bases, and the junction held 10 bases outside the gene matches. The V gene's germline CDR1 is MGHDK and CDR2 SYGVNS. The CDR3 here is CASSDPASGGYTDTQYF. The CDR3 nucleotides read TGTGCCAGCAGTGACCCCGCGAGCGGGGGTTACACAGATACGCAGTATTTT.

This clone was seen a handful of times. The CDR3 reads CAIRGGQGISGELFF. CDR3 DNA: TGTGCCATCAGGGGGGGACAGGGAATTTCCGGGGAGCTGTTTTTT. This chain joins TRBV10-3 and TRBJ2-2, with 9 nucleotides matching TRBD1. Germline-derived CDR1 and CDR2 are ENHRY and SYGVKD. Trimming took 6 bases from V and 6 from J; bases not matched to a gene: 8. The length of the CDR3 is 15 residues.

This clone was recorded a few times. V and J are TRBV10-3 and TRBJ1-5; D gene ambiguous. Germline CDR1 reads ENHRY; CDR2 reads SYGVKD. V was clipped by 0 bases and J by 11 bases, with 11 bases between them. The CDR3 sequence is 13 residues long. This CDR3 is CAISESWWGAQHF. Here the CDR3 DNA reads TGTGCCATCAGTGAGTCTTGGTGGGGAGCCCAGCATTTT.

The sample holds a few counts of this clone. V is TRBV7-8 and J is TRBJ1-1; a possible D gene is TRBD1 (5 bases). The germline CDR1 and CDR2 sequences are SGHVS and FQNEAQ. The CDR3 sequence is 14 residues long. Trimming left V 1 base short and J 3 bases short, with 9 bases between. The CDR3 here is CASSLVGRDTEAFF. As DNA, the CDR3 is TGTGCCAGCAGCTTAGTAGGCAGGGACACTGAAGCTTTCTTT.

This clone showed up just a few times. V and J are TRBV18 and TRBJ1-1; D call uncertain. In germline, CDR1 is KGHSH, CDR2 LQKENI. V gave up 3 bases and J gave up 3 bases, with 8 bases separating them. This CDR3 has 13 residues. The DNA for the CDR3 is TGTGCCAGCTCACCCCCCTCGGACACTGAAGCTTTCTTT. It is translated as CASSPPSDTEAFF.

The rearrangement links TRBV18 to TRBJ2-3; D remains unclear. The CDR3 consists of 12 residues. Germline CDR1 KGHSH, CDR2 LQKENI. Trimming stripped 3 bases from V and 4 bases from J, with 5 bases between. Written as DNA, the CDR3 is TGTGCCAGCTCACCGGCAGCAGATACGCAGTATTTT. Protein product: CASSPAADTQYF.

The CDR3 sequence is CASSPQQGPGNTIYF. The CDR3 DNA sequence: TGTGCCAGCAGCCCTCAACAGGGGCCTGGAAACACCATATATTTT. V usage is TRBV7-2 and J usage is TRBJ1-3, with 7 bases lining up with TRBD1. Germline V gene lookup returns CDR1 SGHTA and CDR2 FQGNSA. Losses at the gene ends were 5 bases for V and 2 bases for J; bases not matched to a gene: 6. CDR3 length equals 15 residues.

The chain couples TRBV15 to TRBJ2-7, with TRBD1 matching over 9 bases. The CDR3 consists of 16 residues. The germline CDR1 and CDR2 sequences are LNHNV and YYDKDF (reference sequence). V was pared by 4 bases and J by 0 bases, with 7 bases of the junction left unmatched. The DNA for the CDR3 is TGTGCCACCAGCATCGGGACAGGGAGAAGCTCCTACGAGCAGTACTTC. Translated: CATSIGTGRSSYEQYF.

The rearrangement links TRBV11-2 to TRBJ2-1; no definite D call. The CDR3 extends over 16 amino acids. The germline V and J ends were trimmed by 0 bases and 0 bases, with 9 bases remaining between them. Germline values: CDR1 SGHAT, CDR2 FQNNGV. The CDR3 DNA follows: TGTGCCAGCAGCTTAGATGAGGCATTCTCCTACAATGAGCAGTTCTTC. It is translated as CASSLDEAFSYNEQFF.

The rearrangement joins TRBV2 to TRBJ1-1; TRBD1 is a possible D gene (6 bases). This CDR3 contains 12 residues. Trimming left V 3 bases short and J 5 bases short, with 7 bases between. CDR1 is SNHLY and CDR2 is FYNNEI in the germline V gene. The CDR3 spells CASSDRGTEAFF. For the CDR3, the DNA is TGTGCCAGCAGTGACAGGGGAACTGAAGCTTTCTTT.

The chain couples TRBV18 to TRBJ2-5; D is undetermined. V dropped 0 bases and J dropped 5 bases, with 4 bases sitting between them. CDR3 length: 12 residues. Germline-derived CDR1 and CDR2 are KGHSH and LQKENI. The CDR3 sequence is CASSPPSETQYF. CDR3 DNA sequence: TGTGCCAGCTCACCACCGAGTGAGACCCAGTACTTC.

The CDR3 DNA reads TGCGCCAGCAGCTTCAAGGCCGGAGGGACTGAAGCTTTCTTT. This sequence encodes CASSFKAGGTEAFF. V and J are TRBV5-1 and TRBJ1-1; D is unclear. Trimming removed 2 bases from V and 5 bases from J, with 13 bases in between. CDR1 and CDR2 (germline): SGHRS, YFSETQ. The CDR3 length is 14 residues.

In its sample, this clone was seen a few times. The chain employs TRBV2 and TRBJ1-1; D unclear. CDR3 length equals 14 residues. V was clipped by 7 bases and J by 0 bases, with 12 bases between them. The V gene's germline CDR1 is SNHLY and CDR2 FYNNEI. The CDR3 here is CASKSEIMNTEAFF. Written as DNA, the CDR3 is TGTGCCAGCAAGTCCGAGATTATGAACACTGAAGCTTTCTTT.

V gene TRBV7-6 combines with J gene TRBJ2-1; TRBD1 aligns across 7 bases. V dropped 4 bases and J dropped 6; count of bases not matched to a gene: 3. The germline gives CDR1 SGHVS, CDR2 FNYEAQ. CDR3 length: 13 amino acids. CDR3 protein: CASSSGQTNEQFF. The CDR3 DNA follows: TGTGCCAGCAGCTCGGGACAGACCAATGAGCAGTTCTTC.

The table lists this clone with a few counts. V is TRBV7-3 and J is TRBJ2-1; 10 bases map to TRBD1. The germline CDR1 and CDR2 sequences are SGHTA and FQGTGA. The CDR3 runs 16 residues. The V and J ends lost 2 bases and 7 bases, in that order; junction bases with no gene match: 8. The CDR3 loop is CASSLGGTGAQNEQFF. CDR3 in DNA: TGTGCCAGCAGCTTAGGTGGGACAGGGGCACAGAATGAGCAGTTCTTC.

The J gene is TRBJ2-3, the V gene TRBV15, with 8 nucleotides matching TRBD1. The CDR3 is 14 residues long. Germline-derived CDR1 and CDR2 are LNHNV and YYDKDF (reference sequence). J gave up 4 bases and V 1 base, and 1 base lay outside the gene matches. CDR3 sequence (DNA): TGTGCCACCAGCAGAGGACAGGGGCCAGATACGCAGTATTTT. Encoded protein: CATSRGQGPDTQYF.

This clone has a handful of counts. This chain connects TRBV5-4 to TRBJ2-3; TRBD2 is a possible D gene (5 bases). V lost 4 bases and J lost 2, with 17 bases in between. CDR1 is SGHNT, CDR2 YYREEE, per germline (reference sequence). This CDR3 is 16 amino acids long. The CDR3 coding sequence is TGTGCCAGCAGCCCGATCCCAGCTAGCTTCACAGATACGCAGTATTTT. This encodes CASSPIPASFTDTQYF.